This paragraph covers one TCR beta chain sequence. Its cognate antigen is unknown. Germline assignment: CDR1 MDHEN and CDR2 SYDVKM. The CDR3 covers 14 residues. V was clipped by 6 bases and J by 3 bases; unmatched bases: 6. The source of the sample is a study of T cell responses to AZD1222 COVID-19 vaccine. Study as a whole: Second-dose recipients at about 4 or about 12 weeks were treated as one pooled group.

Study-wide results and caveats: It was only after the peak T cell response that any repertoires were sampled. Researchers report vaccine-associated CD4 TCRs spanning spike, with dominance at 160-218 and 743-854.

Produced via immunoSEQ multiplex PCR; TCRdb's table is partial and in-frame only. The data show roughly 150,000 clones, with about 93% seen just once and 5.1% held by the top ten. The chain combines TRBV28 with TRBJ2-7, with 9 bases that match TRBD1. This receptor was taken from an adult in good health. The sequencing used peripheral blood, collected on day 0 of AZD1222 vaccination. CDR3 protein: CASSLRDRVYEQYF. CDR3 coding DNA: TGTGCCAGCAGCCTCCGGGACAGGGTCTACGAGCAGTACTTC.